The rows below give T cell receptor beta chains drawn from one sample of a study of graft-versus-host responses after intestinal transplantation. TCRdb's table, derived via immunoSEQ multiplex PCR, lists solely in-frame clones and lacks some. The sample shows 95,000 to 130,000 clones, over 75% of them seen only once. Their recognized antigens are unknown. Sequencing used unstimulated CD4+ T cells sorted from spleen or lymph node cells, obtained before intestinal transplant. These receptors were obtained from a human donor who received an intestinal transplant. The CDR3 runs from the conserved cysteine through the conserved F or W. The D gene is left open where the match is weak. Clone sizes are given selectively: once, few, many, or a class where the clone is expanded.

>TRBJ2-5|-|-|TRBV7-2
TGTGCCAGCAGCTTAGGCGGGGTTTTGGAGACCCAGTACTTC
CASSLGGVLETQYF
>TRBJ2-2|-|TRBD1|TRBV2
TGTGCCAGCCGCGACAGGGGGCATAGCGGGGAGCTGTTTTTT
CASRDRGHSGELFF
>TRBJ1-5|-|-|TRBV28
TGTGCCAGCAGCGGAAAAGGGGTGAATCAGCCCCAGCATTTT
CASSGKGVNQPQHF
>TRBJ2-5|-|TRBD2|TRBV5-1
TGCGCCAGCAGCTTGGGGACTAGCGGGGGGCAGTACCAAGAGACCCAGTACTTC
CASSLGTSGGQYQETQYF
>TRBJ1-3|-|-|TRBV7-2
TGTGCCAGCAGCTTAGGGTCCTACTCTGGAAACACCATATATTTT
CASSLGSYSGNTIYF
>TRBJ1-1|-|-|TRBV12-5
TGTGCTAGTGGTTTAGGGCAGGGCTTCGGCACTGAAGCTTTCTTT
CASGLGQGFGTEAFF
>TRBJ2-3|-|TRBD1|TRBV7-9
TGTGCCAGCAGAGGACAGGGGGGCGGCACAGATACGCAGTATTTT
CASRGQGGGTDTQYF
>TRBJ2-5|-|-|TRBV11-2
TGTGCCAGCAGCTTAGTGGGCAGACAAGAGACCCAGTACTTC
CASSLVGRQETQYF
>TRBJ2-5|-|TRBD2|TRBV30
TGTGCCTGGAATAAGGGGGTAGCGGGAGGAATAGAGACCCAGTACTTC
CAWNKGVAGGIETQYF
>TRBJ2-5|-|-|TRBV5-8
TGTGCCAGCAGCGCGCCAGGGAATCGTGAGACCCAGTACTTC
CASSAPGNRETQYF
>TRBJ2-5|-|-|TRBV9
TGTGCCAGCAGCGCCTCACTCAAACAGGGAGCGATGGAGACCCAGTACTTC
CASSASLKQGAMETQYF
>TRBJ2-1|-|TRBD2|TRBV6-1
TGTGCCAGCAATTTGAGGGACTACCCCTACAATGAGCAGTTCTTC
CASNLRDYPYNEQFF
>TRBJ2-3|-|-|TRBV2
TGTGCCAGCAGTGAGGGCTCGCACGGCACAGATACGCAGTATTTT
CASSEGSHGTDTQYF
>TRBJ2-6|-|-|TRBV6-1
TGTGCCGGAAGCCCCCGGGTGTCTGGGGCCAACGTCCTGACTTTC
CAGSPRVSGANVLTF
>TRBJ1-6|-|-|TRBV27
TGTGCCAGCAGGCAGGGCTATGATAATTCACCCCTCCACTTT
CASRQGYDNSPLHF
>TRBJ1-2|once|TRBD1|TRBV30
TGTGCCTGGAACAGGGGGCGAGGGTTTTCTGGCTACACCTTC
CAWNRGRGFSGYTF
>TRBJ1-2|-|TRBD1|TRBV15
TGTGCCACCAGCAGAACCCGGGACAGGGTTAACTATGGCTACACCTTC
CATSRTRDRVNYGYTF
>TRBJ1-2|once|TRBD1|TRBV6-5
TGTGCCAGCAGTTACCGCGGACAGGGGTATGGCTACACCTTC
CASSYRGQGYGYTF
>TRBJ2-1|-|TRBD2|TRBV7-2
TGTGCCAGCAGCTTAGGTAGCGGGGGTACCTACAATGAGCAGTTCTTC
CASSLGSGGTYNEQFF
>TRBJ2-5|-|-|TRBV5-4
TGTGCCAGCAGCTTCTCCCAAGAGACCCAGTACTTC
CASSFSQETQYF
>TRBJ2-4|-|-|TRBV6-4
TGTGCCAGCAGTGACAGGCGGGGTAGGAAGACGCTAGCCAAAAACATTCAGTACTTC
CASSDRRGRKTLAKNIQYF
>TRBJ1-4|-|-|TRBV9
TGTGCCAGCAGCGTAGGTCAGGATCCTTCCGAAAAACTGTTTTTT
CASSVGQDPSEKLFF
>TRBJ2-1|-|-|TRBV5-8
TGTGCCAGCAGCTCCCGATCGAATTGGCATGAGCAGTTCTTC
CASSSRSNWHEQFF
>TRBJ1-1|-|-|TRBV11-2
TGTGCCAGCAGCCTCTTTGGACAGTCTAGGGTCCCTGAAGCTTTCTTT
CASSLFGQSRVPEAFF
>TRBJ1-4|-|-|TRBV5-1
TGCGCCAGCAGCTTGGACAGCCCAACTAATGAAAAACTGTTTTTT
CASSLDSPTNEKLFF
>TRBJ1-5|-|TRBD1|TRBV6-1
TGTGCCAGCAGGGGACAGTACAATCAGCCCCAGCATTTT
CASRGQYNQPQHF
>TRBJ2-3|-|-|TRBV4-1
TGCGCCAGCAGCCAAGATATGGGGGCCATTCGCACAGATACGCAGTATTTT
CASSQDMGAIRTDTQYF
>TRBJ2-2|-|TRBD1|TRBV6-1
TGTGCCAGCAGTGGGGACAGGGCAAACACCGGGGAGCTGTTTTTT
CASSGDRANTGELFF
>TRBJ1-1|-|-|TRBV6-5
TGTGCCAGCAGAGTCCCAGGGCCCATGAACACTGAAGCTTTCTTT
CASRVPGPMNTEAFF
>TRBJ1-2|-|TRBD1|TRBV19
TGTGCCAGTAGTATTCGGGGACAGGGGAGCTATGGCTACACCTTC
CASSIRGQGSYGYTF
>TRBJ1-1|-|TRBD1|TRBV5-4
TGTGCCAGCAGCATATCCGGGACAGCTTTGAACACTGAAGCTTTCTTT
CASSISGTALNTEAFF
>TRBJ2-7|-|TRBD1|TRBV15
TGTGCCACCAGCAGAGCCGACAGGGGAGACGAGCAGTACTTC
CATSRADRGDEQYF